This T cell receptor beta chain was captured by sequencing in a study of radiation and T cells in renal cell carcinoma. Time point indicated: blood 2 weeks post-SBRT. Specified treatment: 15 Gy SBRT to primary tumor, nephrectomy 4 weeks later. The table came from immunoSEQ multiplex PCR; TCRdb's copy has only in-frame clones and leaves some out. The sample lists tens of thousands of clones; about 86% were seen once. Germline V gives CDR1 LNHDA, CDR2 SQIVND (reference sequence). The CDR3 has 16 amino acids. The germline V and J ends were trimmed by 1 base and 2 bases, with 12 bases remaining between them.

This sequence was found in a woman in her 50s with renal cell carcinoma. This specimen consisted of blood, obtained from a patient whose treatment included radiotherapy and nephrectomy. The chain recombines TRBV19 with TRBJ2-1; D call uncertain. The CDR3 DNA reads as TGTGCCAGTAGTATAGCTATAGTAATCCCCTACAATGAGCAGTTCTTC. This gives the protein CASSIAIVIPYNEQFF.